The source of this T cell receptor beta chain is a study of shared clonotypes between healthy human individuals. General study results and limits: Clonotype sharing across four donors was observed for about 5.2% of naive CD4 clonotypes.

Trimming left V 3 bases short and J 6 bases short, with 17 bases between. The CDR3 sequence is 15 residues long. Per germline, CDR1 KGHSH and CDR2 LQKENI. This table comes from immunoSEQ multiplex PCR, and its TCRdb copy is limited to in-frame clones, with some not included. Here the sample spans hundreds of thousands of clones, approximately 73% being singletons. A single count supports this clone. As yet, its antigen is unknown. The chain is built from TRBV18 and TRBJ1-2, with D hard to call. The TCR comes from a young woman in good health. The sequenced material came from memory CD4+ T cells sorted from blood. Subset denoted: CD45RA-negative fraction. CDR3 residues: CASSPPGTRINGYTF. The CDR3 DNA sequence: TGTGCCAGCTCACCTCCGGGCACCCGTATAAATGGCTACACCTTC.